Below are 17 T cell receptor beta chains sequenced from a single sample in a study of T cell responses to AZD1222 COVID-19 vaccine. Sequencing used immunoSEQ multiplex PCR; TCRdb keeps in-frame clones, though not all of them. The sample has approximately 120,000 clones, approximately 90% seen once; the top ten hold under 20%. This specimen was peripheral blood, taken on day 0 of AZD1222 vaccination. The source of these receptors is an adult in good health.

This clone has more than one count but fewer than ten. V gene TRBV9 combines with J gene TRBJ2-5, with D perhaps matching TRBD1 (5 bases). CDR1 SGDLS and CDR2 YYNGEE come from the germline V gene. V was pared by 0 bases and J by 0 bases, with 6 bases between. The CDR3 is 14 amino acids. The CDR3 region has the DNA TGTGCCAGCAGCGTAGGGACACACCAAGAGACCCAGTACTTC. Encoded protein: CASSVGTHQETQYF. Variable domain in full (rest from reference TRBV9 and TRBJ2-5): DSGVTQTPKHLITATGQRVTLRCSPRSGDLSVYWYQQSLDQGLQFLIQYYNGEERAKGNILERFSAQQFPDLHSELNLSSLELGDSALYFCASSVGTHQETQYFGPGTRLLVL.

Written as DNA, the CDR3 is TGTGCCAGCAGTGGCCGGACAGGGGAAGCTTTCTTT. This translates into CASSGRTGEAFF. The V gene is TRBV27, the J gene TRBJ1-1; TRBD1 aligns across 8 bases. In germline, CDR1 is MNHEY, CDR2 SMNVEV (reference sequence). Trimming at V came to 5 bases and at J to 8 bases, leaving 4 bases not matched to a gene. This CDR3 has 12 amino acids.

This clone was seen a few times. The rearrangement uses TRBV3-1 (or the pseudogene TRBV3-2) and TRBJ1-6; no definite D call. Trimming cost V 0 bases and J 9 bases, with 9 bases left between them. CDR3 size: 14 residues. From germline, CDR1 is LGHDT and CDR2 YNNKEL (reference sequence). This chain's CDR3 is CASSQDPGSSPLHF. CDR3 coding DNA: TGTGCCAGCAGCCAAGACCCGGGCAGTTCACCCCTCCACTTT.

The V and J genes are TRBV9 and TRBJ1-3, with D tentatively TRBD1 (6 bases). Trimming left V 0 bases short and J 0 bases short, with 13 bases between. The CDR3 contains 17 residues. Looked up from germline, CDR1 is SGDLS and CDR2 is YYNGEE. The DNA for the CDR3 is TGTGCCAGCAGCGTAGGGGACACCCGAATCTCTGGAAACACCATATATTTT. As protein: CASSVGDTRISGNTIYF.

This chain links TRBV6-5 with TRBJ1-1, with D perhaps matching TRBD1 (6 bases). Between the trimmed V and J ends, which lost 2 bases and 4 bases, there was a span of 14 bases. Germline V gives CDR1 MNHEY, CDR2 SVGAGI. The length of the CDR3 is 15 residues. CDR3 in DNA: TGTGCCAGCAGTTACGATCCGGGGGCTGGCACTGAAGCTTTCTTT. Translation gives CASSYDPGAGTEAFF.

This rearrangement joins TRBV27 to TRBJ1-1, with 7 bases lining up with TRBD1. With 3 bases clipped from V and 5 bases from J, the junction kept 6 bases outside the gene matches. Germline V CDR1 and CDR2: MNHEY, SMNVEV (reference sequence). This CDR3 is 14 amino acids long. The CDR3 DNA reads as TGTGCCAGCAGTTTCACAGGGGCGTGGACTGAAGCTTTCTTT. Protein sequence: CASSFTGAWTEAFF.

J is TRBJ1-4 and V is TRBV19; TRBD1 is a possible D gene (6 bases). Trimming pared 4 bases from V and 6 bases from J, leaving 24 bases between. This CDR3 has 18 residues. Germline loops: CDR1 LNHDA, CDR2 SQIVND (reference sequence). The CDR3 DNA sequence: TGTGCCAGTAGTAATGACTTGGGCTTCGGCAGGGGTGATGAAAAACTGTTTTTT. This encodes CASSNDLGFGRGDEKLFF.

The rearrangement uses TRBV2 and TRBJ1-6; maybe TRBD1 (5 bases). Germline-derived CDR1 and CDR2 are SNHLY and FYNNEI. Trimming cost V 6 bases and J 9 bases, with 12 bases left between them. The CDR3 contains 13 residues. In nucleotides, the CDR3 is TGTGCCAGCAGGCGGGACGTGGGTTCACCCCTCCACTTT. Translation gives CASRRDVGSPLHF.

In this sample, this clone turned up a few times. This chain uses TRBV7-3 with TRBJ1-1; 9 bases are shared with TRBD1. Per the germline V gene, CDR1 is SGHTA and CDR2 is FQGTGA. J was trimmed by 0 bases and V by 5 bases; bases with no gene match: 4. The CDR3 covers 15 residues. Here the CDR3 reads CASSQGQGMNTEAFF. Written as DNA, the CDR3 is TGTGCCAGCAGCCAGGGACAGGGAATGAACACTGAAGCTTTCTTT.

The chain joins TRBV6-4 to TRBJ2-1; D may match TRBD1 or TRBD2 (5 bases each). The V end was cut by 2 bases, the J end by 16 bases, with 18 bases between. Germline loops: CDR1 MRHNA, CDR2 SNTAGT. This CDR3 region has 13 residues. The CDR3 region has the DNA TGTGCCAGCAGTGACACCGGGACCCCGACCCAATTCTTC. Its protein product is CASSDTGTPTQFF.

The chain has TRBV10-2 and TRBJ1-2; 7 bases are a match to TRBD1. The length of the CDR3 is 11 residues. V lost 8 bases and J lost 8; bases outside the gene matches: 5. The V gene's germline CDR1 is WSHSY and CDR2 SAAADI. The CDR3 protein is CASGQGEGYTF. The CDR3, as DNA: TGCGCCAGCGGGCAGGGGGAAGGCTACACCTTC.

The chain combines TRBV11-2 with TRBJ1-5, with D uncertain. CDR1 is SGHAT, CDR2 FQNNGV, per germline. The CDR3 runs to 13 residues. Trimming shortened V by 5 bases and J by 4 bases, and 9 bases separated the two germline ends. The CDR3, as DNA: TGTGCCAGCAGCCATTTAGGGAATCAGCCCCAGCATTTT. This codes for CASSHLGNQPQHF.

CDR3 protein: CAWSLPRERRSSYNSPLHF. The CDR3 DNA follows: TGTGCCTGGAGTTTGCCCAGGGAAAGAAGAAGCTCCTATAATTCACCCCTCCACTTT. The chain links TRBV30 to TRBJ1-6; tentatively, D is TRBD1 (5 bases). V was clipped by 2 bases and J by 0 bases, with 20 bases between them. The germline CDR1 and CDR2 sequences are GTSNPN and SVGIG (reference sequence). The CDR3 is 19 residues long.

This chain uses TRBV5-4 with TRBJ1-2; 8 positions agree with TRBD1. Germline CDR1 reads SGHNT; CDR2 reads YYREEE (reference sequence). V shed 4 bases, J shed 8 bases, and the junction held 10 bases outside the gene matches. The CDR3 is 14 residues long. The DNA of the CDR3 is TGTGCCAGCAGCGTCGTCAGGGGGCTGGAGGGCTACACCTTC. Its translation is CASSVVRGLEGYTF.

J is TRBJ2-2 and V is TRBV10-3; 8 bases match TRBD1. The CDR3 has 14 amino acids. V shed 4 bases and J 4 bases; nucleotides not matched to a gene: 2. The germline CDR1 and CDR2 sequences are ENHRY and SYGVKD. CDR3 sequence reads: CAISVQGGTGELFF. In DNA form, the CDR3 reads TGTGCCATCAGTGTACAGGGGGGCACCGGGGAGCTGTTTTTT.

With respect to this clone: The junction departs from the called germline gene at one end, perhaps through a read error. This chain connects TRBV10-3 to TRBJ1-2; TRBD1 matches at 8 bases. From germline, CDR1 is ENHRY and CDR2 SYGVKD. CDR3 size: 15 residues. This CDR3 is CAMSGGTGGTYGYTF. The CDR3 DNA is TGTGCCATGAGTGGGGGAACAGGGGGTACCTATGGCTACACCTTC.

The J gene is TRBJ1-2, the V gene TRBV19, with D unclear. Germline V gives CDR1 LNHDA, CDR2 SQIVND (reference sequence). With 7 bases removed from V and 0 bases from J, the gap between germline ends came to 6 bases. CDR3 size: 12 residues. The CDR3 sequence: CASKAANYGYTF. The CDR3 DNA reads TGTGCCAGTAAAGCAGCTAACTATGGCTACACCTTC. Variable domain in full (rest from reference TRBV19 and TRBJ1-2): DGGITQSPKYLFRKEGQNVTLSCEQNLNHDAMYWYRQDPGQGLRLIYYSQIVNDFQKGDIAEGYSVSREKKESFPLTVTSAQKNPTAFYLCASKAANYGYTFGSGTRLTVV.